The present T cell receptor (beta chain) was sequenced within a study of blood T cell repertoires in COVID-19. V lost 1 base and J lost 10; bases outside the gene matches: 2. The CDR3 has 12 residues. Germline values: CDR1 SGHRS, CDR2 YFSETQ. Details on this clone: Other nucleotide sequences from this sample produce the same CDR3.

Profiling relied on immunoSEQ multiplex PCR, and the TCRdb table lists in-frame clones only, not all of them. The repertoire holds 120,000 or so clones, with 88% as singletons. The clonotype comes from a human donor in a cohort sampled during active COVID-19. Sequenced material: peripheral blood. J is TRBJ2-1 and V is TRBV5-1; TRBD2 matches at 7 bases. DNA of the CDR3: TGCGCCAGCAGCTTGCAGGGAGGGGAGCAGTTCTTC. It is translated as CASSLQGGEQFF.